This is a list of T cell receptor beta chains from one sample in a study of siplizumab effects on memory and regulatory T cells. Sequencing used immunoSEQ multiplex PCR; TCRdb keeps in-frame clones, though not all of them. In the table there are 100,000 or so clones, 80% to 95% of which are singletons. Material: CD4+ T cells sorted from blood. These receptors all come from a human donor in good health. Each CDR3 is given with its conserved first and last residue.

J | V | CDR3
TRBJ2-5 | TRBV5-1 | CASSVETGLGTQYF
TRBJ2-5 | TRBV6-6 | CASSSRQETQYF
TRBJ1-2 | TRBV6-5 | CASSPDRGRPGYTF
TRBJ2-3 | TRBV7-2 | CASSFDGLAGGRTDTQYF
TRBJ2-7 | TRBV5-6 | CASSQGQVSTYEQYF
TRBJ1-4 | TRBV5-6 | CASSLSLYGAPSTNEKLFF
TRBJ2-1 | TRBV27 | CASSLSRVYNEQFF
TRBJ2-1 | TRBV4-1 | CASSQPRWESYNEQFF
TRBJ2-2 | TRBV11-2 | CASSLPGTRGGELFF
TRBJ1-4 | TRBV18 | CASSPQTGTANEKLFF
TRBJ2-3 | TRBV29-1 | CSVERGTGTDTQYF